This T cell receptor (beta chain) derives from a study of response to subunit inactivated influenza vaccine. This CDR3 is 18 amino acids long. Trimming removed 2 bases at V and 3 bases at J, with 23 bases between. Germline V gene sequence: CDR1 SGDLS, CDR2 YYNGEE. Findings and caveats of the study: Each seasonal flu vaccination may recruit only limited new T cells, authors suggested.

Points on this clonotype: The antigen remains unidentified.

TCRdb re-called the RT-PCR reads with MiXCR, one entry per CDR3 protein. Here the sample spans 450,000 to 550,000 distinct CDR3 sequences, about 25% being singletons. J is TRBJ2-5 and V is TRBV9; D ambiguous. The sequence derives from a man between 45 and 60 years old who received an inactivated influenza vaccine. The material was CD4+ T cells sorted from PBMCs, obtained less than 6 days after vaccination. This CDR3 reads CASSVSTLGLHGEETQYF. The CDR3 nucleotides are TGTGCCAGCAGCGTTTCAACCCTAGGTCTGCACGGAGAAGAGACCCAGTACTTC.